The 10 T cell receptor beta chains below were found in one sample sequenced in a study of human T cells and chemical hapten exposure. Time point reported: healthy volunteer bleed at 2 weeks. Whole blood that had not been fractionated was the source of extracted total RNA. TCRdb re-derived calls from the RACE reads in MiXCR, one entry per CDR3 protein. The data contain roughly 100,000 distinct CDR3 sequences, approximately 8.2% of them singletons. The sequencing input was whole blood. Every receptor here comes from a female donor in good health. Some clones in this sample may be carry-over from other donors' samples.

This clonotype was detected many times. The genes are TRBV14 and TRBJ2-3; 14 positions agree with TRBD2. This CDR3 contains 19 residues. Unmatched junction bases numbered 8, after V lost 0 bases and J lost 3 bases. The V gene's germline CDR1 is SGHDN and CDR2 FVKESK. DNA for the CDR3: TGTGCCAGCAGCCAAGATTTTAGGGGACTAGCGGGAGTAACAGATACGCAGTATTTT. This encodes CASSQDFRGLAGVTDTQYF.

At least ten counts were recorded for this clonotype. The genes are TRBV6-6 and TRBJ2-2; 10 bases fit TRBD2. CDR3 length: 19 residues. CDR1 MNHNY and CDR2 SVGAGI come from the germline V gene (reference sequence). V shed 2 bases and J 1 base; nucleotides not matched to a gene: 10. The CDR3: CASSYPRLAGVGNTGELFF. The CDR3 nucleotides read TGTGCCAGCAGTTACCCAAGGCTAGCGGGAGTTGGGAACACCGGGGAGCTGTTTTTT.

This chain connects TRBV29-1 to TRBJ2-3; 13 nucleotides line up with TRBD2. Trimming took 1 base from V and 3 from J; bases not matched to a gene: 1. The CDR3 loop spans 15 amino acids. The germline gives CDR1 SQVTM, CDR2 ANQGSEA. The CDR3 protein is CSVEVGLAGTDTQYF. The CDR3, as DNA: TGCAGCGTTGAAGTGGGACTAGCGGGAACAGATACGCAGTATTTT.

This chain connects TRBV2 to TRBJ2-1, with 14 bases identical to TRBD2. CDR1 is SNHLY and CDR2 is FYNNEI in the germline V gene. V was clipped by 5 bases and J by 6 bases; unmatched bases: 9. The CDR3 sequence is 17 residues long. The DNA for the CDR3 is TGTGCCAGCAGTTCGACACGAGGGACTAGCGGGAGCAATGAGCAGTTCTTC. Its translation is CASSSTRGTSGSNEQFF. Using reference TRBV2 and TRBJ2-1 for the parts outside the CDR3, the full variable domain is EPEVTQTPSHQVTQMGQEVILRCVPISNHLYFYWYRQILGQKVEFLVSFYNNEISEKSEIFDDQFSVERPDGSNFTLKIRSTKLEDSAMYFCASSSTRGTSGSNEQFFGPGTRLTVL.

The chain joins TRBV7-9 to TRBJ2-3; D gene uncertain. Trimming removed 2 bases from V and 5 bases from J, with 11 bases in between. CDR1 and CDR2 (germline): SEHNR, FQNEAQ (reference sequence). This CDR3 comprises 14 residues. CDR3 amino acids: CASSLPRSRDTQYF. DNA for the CDR3: TGTGCCAGCAGCTTACCCCGGAGCCGAGATACGCAGTATTTT.

The V gene is TRBV5-4, the J gene TRBJ1-2; the D is unclear. In germline, CDR1 is SGHNT, CDR2 YYREEE (reference sequence). Between the trimmed V and J ends, which lost 7 bases and 2 bases, there was a span of 9 bases. The CDR3 is made up of 12 amino acids. The CDR3 is CASGLWNYGYTF. The CDR3 bases are TGTGCCAGCGGGCTTTGGAACTATGGCTACACCTTC.

This clonotype was counted many times. The CDR3 coding sequence is TGTGCCAGCAGCTTAGGGGACAGGGCGCATTCACCCCTCCACTTT. This codes for CASSLGDRAHSPLHF. The chain combines TRBV7-2 with TRBJ1-6; 9 bases match TRBD1. CDR1 SGHTA and CDR2 FQGNSA come from the germline V gene. CDR3 length: 15 residues. J lost 8 bases, V lost 1 base, and 3 bases had no gene match.

This clonotype was picked up a small number of times. The rearrangement links TRBV11-1 to TRBJ2-3; tentatively, D is TRBD1 (5 bases). The CDR3 totals 15 residues. V lost 3 bases, J lost 1 base, and 11 bases lay in between. Germline lookup yields CDR1 SGHAT and CDR2 FQDESV (reference sequence). The CDR3 protein is CASSFSPTGTDTQYF. DNA of the CDR3: TGTGCCAGCAGCTTTTCACCGACAGGCACAGATACGCAGTATTTT. Combining the CDR3 with reference TRBV11-1 and TRBJ2-3 gives the whole variable domain EAEVAQSPRYKITEKSQAVAFWCDPISGHATLYWYRQILGQGPELLVQFQDESVVDDSQLPKDRFSAERLKGVDSTLKIQPAELGDSAMYLCASSFSPTGTDTQYFGPGTRLTVL.

This clonotype was recorded many times. The rearrangement links TRBV4-2 to TRBJ2-1; 9 nucleotides agree with TRBD1. This CDR3 has 13 residues. CDR1 is LGHNA and CDR2 is YNFKEQ in the germline V gene. V gave up 5 bases and J gave up 8 bases; unmatched junction bases: 4. The CDR3 is CASSWTGEDEQFF. CDR3 nucleotide sequence: TGTGCCAGCAGCTGGACAGGGGAGGATGAGCAGTTCTTC.

This clonotype showed up many times. The chain couples TRBV12-3 or TRBV12-4 to TRBJ2-7; possibly TRBD1 for D (6 bases). The CDR3 is made up of 13 amino acids. Trimming removed 5 bases at V and 1 base at J, with 9 bases between. The CDR3 spells CASSPTGSYEQYF. CDR3 nucleotide sequence: TGTGCCAGCAGTCCAACAGGGTCCTACGAGCAGTACTTC.